Below are 22 T cell receptor beta chains sequenced from a single sample in a study of blood T cell repertoires in COVID-19. TCRdb's copy holds only in-frame clones and misses some; the assay was immunoSEQ multiplex PCR. The sample shows 430,000 or so clones, approximately 87% of them seen only once. Material for sequencing was PBMCs or T cells enriched from blood (not recorded which). The receptors were sampled from a woman between 40 and 55 years old who had recovered from COVID-19.

This sequence joins TRBV5-5 and TRBJ2-1, with 8 bases aligning to TRBD1. Germline lookup yields CDR1 SGHKS and CDR2 YYEKEE (reference sequence). The CDR3 loop spans 16 amino acids. The junction had 6 bases not matched to a gene; V was cut back by 0 bases and J by 4 bases. The DNA of the CDR3 is TGTGCCAGCAGCTTGGCCACAGGGGGTACGTACAATGAGCAGTTCTTC. This gives the protein CASSLATGGTYNEQFF. Together with reference TRBV5-5 and TRBJ2-1, the CDR3 gives the full variable domain: DAGVTQSPTHLIKTRGQQVTLRCSPISGHKSVSWYQQVLGQGPQFIFQYYEKEERGRGNFPDRFSARQFPNYSSELNVNALLLGDSALYLCASSLATGGTYNEQFFGPGTRLTVL.

The CDR3 loop is CATSRGQGDEAFF. Written as DNA, the CDR3 is TGTGCCACCAGCAGGGGACAGGGGGATGAAGCTTTCTTT. The chain carries TRBV15 and TRBJ1-1; TRBD1 matches at 11 bases. V was clipped by 3 bases and J by 7 bases; unmatched bases: 1. The CDR3 length is 13 residues. The germline CDR1 and CDR2 sequences are LNHNV and YYDKDF (reference sequence).

V gene TRBV18 combines with J gene TRBJ1-1; D is unclear. V shed 7 bases and J shed 1 base, with 13 bases lying between them. Germline loops: CDR1 KGHSH, CDR2 LQKENI. CDR3 size: 14 residues. The CDR3 loop reads CASFTESRNTEAFF. CDR3 coding DNA: TGTGCCAGCTTCACCGAATCGAGGAACACTGAAGCTTTCTTT.

The chain has TRBV5-1 and TRBJ2-3; D is perhaps TRBD2 (6 bases). From germline, CDR1 is SGHRS and CDR2 YFSETQ. The CDR3 consists of 13 residues. V lost 1 base and J 4 bases, leaving 7 bases between the germline ends. CDR3 sequence: CASSLPGADTQYF. For the CDR3, the DNA is TGCGCCAGCAGCTTGCCGGGGGCAGATACGCAGTATTTT.

V and J are TRBV6-2 or TRBV6-3 and TRBJ2-7, with 12 bases fitting TRBD2. The junction had 18 bases not matched to a gene; V was cut back by 6 bases and J by 0 bases. Per germline, CDR1 MNHEY and CDR2 SVGEGT. This CDR3 is built from 20 residues. CDR3 bases: TGTGCCAGCAGCACCCACCCTGGACTAGCGGGGATAGACCGCTCCTACGAGCAGTACTTC. Residues: CASSTHPGLAGIDRSYEQYF.

The CDR3: CASFRDRAAGELFF. The CDR3 bases are TGTGCCAGCTTCAGGGACAGGGCGGCCGGGGAGCTGTTTTTT. The gene calls are TRBV7-2 and TRBJ2-2; 9 nucleotides match TRBD1. The germline CDR1 and CDR2 sequences are SGHTA and FQGNSA. The CDR3 runs to 14 residues. The J segment lost 6 bases and the V segment lost 8 bases, leaving 7 bases of the junction unmatched.

This clone showed up just once. V usage is TRBV6-5 and J usage is TRBJ2-5; TRBD2 might be the D (5 bases). The V gene's germline CDR1 is MNHEY and CDR2 SVGAGI. V was trimmed by 6 bases and J by 5 bases, leaving 7 bases between them. The CDR3 contains 11 residues. CDR3 bases: TGTGCCAGCAGCCCGGGGGAGACCCAGTACTTC. Amino acids: CASSPGETQYF.

The CDR3 sequence: CASSPRQGLSNSPLHF. The CDR3 nucleotides are TGTGCCAGCAGCCCTCGACAGGGGTTGAGTAATTCACCCCTCCACTTT. The chain is built from TRBV7-8 and TRBJ1-6, with 8 positions matching TRBD1. V lost 5 bases to trimming and J lost 6 bases; unmatched junction nucleotides: 9. The germline V gene has CDR1 SGHVS and CDR2 FQNEAQ. This CDR3 comprises 16 residues.

The chain is built from TRBV27 and TRBJ2-7; D gene unclear. Trimming left V 3 bases short and J 2 bases short, with 17 bases between. CDR1 and CDR2 from the germline V gene are MNHEY and SMNVEV (reference sequence). The CDR3 has 16 residues. In nucleotides, the CDR3 is TGTGCCAGCAGTTTCCTGTCGACTGGTATTCCCTACGAGCAGTACTTC. Residues: CASSFLSTGIPYEQYF.

The chain links TRBV3-1 (or the pseudogene TRBV3-2) to TRBJ2-2, with TRBD2 matching 7 bases. V lost 0 bases and J lost 3; bases outside the gene matches: 4. Germline V CDR1 and CDR2: LGHDT, YNNKEL (reference sequence). The CDR3 has 16 amino acids. This CDR3 is CASSQDWGRDTGELFF. CDR3 nucleotide sequence: TGTGCCAGCAGCCAAGATTGGGGGAGGGACACCGGGGAGCTGTTTTTT.

V and J are TRBV18 and TRBJ2-5; no definite D call. This CDR3 comprises 14 residues. The V gene lost 2 bases and the J gene lost 4 bases, with 11 bases spanning the gap. CDR1 is KGHSH and CDR2 is LQKENI in the germline V gene. In nucleotides, the CDR3 is TGTGCCAGCTCACCATTAAGCCTCCGAGAGACCCAGTACTTC. Translation gives CASSPLSLRETQYF.

This chain links TRBV19 with TRBJ2-1, with TRBD2 matching 12 bases. This CDR3 has 15 amino acids. Per germline, CDR1 LNHDA and CDR2 SQIVND (reference sequence). V shed 5 bases and J 8 bases; nucleotides not matched to a gene: 7. DNA for the CDR3: TGTGCCAGTAGTTCCCGACGACTAGCGGGAGATGAGCAGTTCTTC. Translation gives CASSSRRLAGDEQFF.

This chain joins TRBV29-1 and TRBJ1-2; 9 bases fit TRBD1. V trimming: 6 bases; J trimming: 7 bases; junction bases outside the gene matches: 6. Germline V gives CDR1 SQVTM, CDR2 ANQGSEA. The CDR3 is 12 amino acids. The CDR3 is CSVTQGASGYTF. The CDR3 DNA is TGCAGCGTAACACAGGGGGCGAGTGGCTACACCTTC.

The rearrangement links TRBV4-3 to TRBJ2-6; 10 positions match TRBD1. Germline-derived CDR1 and CDR2 are LGHNA and YSLEER. CDR3 length: 17 amino acids. Unmatched junction bases numbered 4, after V lost 3 bases and J lost 2 bases. DNA for the CDR3: TGCGCCAGCAGCCACGGACAGGGGGGAACTGGGGCCAACGTCCTGACTTTC. Protein sequence: CASSHGQGGTGANVLTF.

This sequence joins TRBV5-5 and TRBJ1-2; unclear D gene. Germline V gives CDR1 SGHKS, CDR2 YYEKEE (reference sequence). The CDR3 length is 13 residues. V was shortened by 1 base and J by 8 bases, with 12 bases between the two germline ends. CDR3 DNA sequence: TGTGCCAGCAGCTTGTCGGGGATAGGAGGCTACACCTTC. Its translation is CASSLSGIGGYTF.

This clone has a handful of counts. The chain carries TRBV15 and TRBJ2-5; tentatively, D is TRBD1 (6 bases). Germline V gene sequence: CDR1 LNHNV, CDR2 YYDKDF (reference sequence). V lost 6 bases and J lost 3, with 17 bases in between. The CDR3 has 15 amino acids. The CDR3 here is CATRTSGQPKETQYF. CDR3 in DNA: TGTGCCACCAGAACCAGCGGACAGCCGAAAGAGACCCAGTACTTC.

The chain has TRBV7-2 and TRBJ2-7; 8 bases are shared with TRBD1. Germline V gene lookup returns CDR1 SGHTA and CDR2 FQGNSA. The trim removed 2 bases at V and 2 bases at J, leaving 2 bases unmatched. The CDR3 has 14 amino acids. The CDR3 spells CASSLRQGPYEQYF. In DNA, the CDR3 is TGTGCCAGCAGCTTAAGACAGGGGCCCTACGAGCAGTACTTC.

The rearrangement uses TRBV2 and TRBJ2-7; D ambiguous. Trimming left V 7 bases short and J 3 bases short, with 7 bases between. The CDR3 contains 11 residues. Germline lookup yields CDR1 SNHLY and CDR2 FYNNEI. CDR3 bases: TGTGCCAGCATTCACGGCTACGAGCAGTACTTC. Translated: CASIHGYEQYF.

The V gene is TRBV3-1 (or the pseudogene TRBV3-2), the J gene TRBJ2-7; weak D call: TRBD1 (6 bases). In germline, CDR1 is LGHDT, CDR2 YNNKEL (reference sequence). The CDR3 totals 13 residues. Trimming pared 5 bases from V and 2 bases from J, leaving 10 bases between. Here the CDR3 DNA reads TGTGCCAGCAGCATGCGACAGGCCTACGAGCAGTACTTC. As protein: CASSMRQAYEQYF.

This chain links TRBV6-6 with TRBJ2-2; 12 nucleotides agree with TRBD2. The germline V gene has CDR1 MNHNY and CDR2 SVGAGI (reference sequence). The CDR3 runs 18 residues. The V gene end was trimmed by 5 bases and the J gene end by 2 bases; junction bases not matched to a gene: 9. The CDR3 bases are TGTGCCAGCAGTCCTAGACTAGCGGGAGACCCCAACACCGGGGAGCTGTTTTTT. Its protein is CASSPRLAGDPNTGELFF.

The gene calls are TRBV7-9 and TRBJ2-3, with 8 bases aligning to TRBD2. The CDR3 runs 15 residues. Trimming at V came to 4 bases and at J to 6 bases, leaving 9 bases not matched to a gene. In germline, CDR1 is SEHNR, CDR2 FQNEAQ (reference sequence). DNA for the CDR3: TGTGCCAGCAGCTCCACTAGCGGATGGGAGGATACGCAGTATTTT. It translates to CASSSTSGWEDTQYF.

V is TRBV5-1 and J is TRBJ2-3, with 11 positions matching TRBD2. V shed 4 bases, J shed 1 base, and the junction held 2 bases outside the gene matches. CDR1 SGHRS and CDR2 YFSETQ come from the germline V gene. The CDR3 has 15 residues. The CDR3 sequence is CASSQTSGGTDTQYF. The CDR3 coding sequence is TGCGCCAGCAGCCAGACTAGCGGGGGCACAGATACGCAGTATTTT.